This T cell receptor beta chain was captured in a study of beta chain features in type 1 diabetes. Findings of the study overall: Among patients, naive, central memory and Treg TCRB repertoires appeared more similar than among healthy donors. A pattern of fewer insertions and more deletions at VDJ junctions was seen in type 1 diabetes patients. Researchers caution that PCR might favor shorter templates, equally among patients and controls.

The isolated RNA, all of it, was reverse transcribed, so expressed TCRB transcripts were what got sequenced. Profiled with immunoSEQ multiplex PCR; TCRdb holds only in-frame clones, not every one. The sample lists fewer than 350,000 clones, approximately 8% occurring once. A few counts support this clone. Its antigen is still unknown. Every single donor gave one heparinised blood draw, and these averaged roughly 100 mL. The germline gives CDR1 SGHVS, CDR2 FQNEAQ. V was shortened by 5 bases and J by 8 bases, with 18 bases between the two germline ends. The CDR3 length is 14 residues. Sample: central memory CD4+ T cells from blood. The chain is built from TRBV7-8 and TRBJ2-5; D is perhaps TRBD1 (6 bases). This clonotype originated in a woman between 18 and 30 years old in good health. DNA for the CDR3: TGTGCCAGCAGCCCCTGGGGGCGGGCCGGTACCCAGTACTTC. Translating gives CASSPWGRAGTQYF.